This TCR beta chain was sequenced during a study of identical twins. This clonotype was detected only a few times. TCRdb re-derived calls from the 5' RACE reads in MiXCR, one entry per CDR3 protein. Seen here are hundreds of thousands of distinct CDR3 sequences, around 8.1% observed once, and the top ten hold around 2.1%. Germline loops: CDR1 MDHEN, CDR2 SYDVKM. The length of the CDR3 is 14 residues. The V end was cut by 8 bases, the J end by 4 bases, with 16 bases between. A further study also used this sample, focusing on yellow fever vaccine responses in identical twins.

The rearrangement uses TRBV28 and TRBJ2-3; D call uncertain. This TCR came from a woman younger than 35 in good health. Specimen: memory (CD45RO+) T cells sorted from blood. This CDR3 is CASGTGNDADTQYF. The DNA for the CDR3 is TGTGCCAGCGGAACCGGCAATGACGCAGATACGCAGTATTTT. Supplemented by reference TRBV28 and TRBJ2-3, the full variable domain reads DVKVTQSSRYLVKRTGEKVFLECVQDMDHENMFWYRQDPGLGLRLIYFSYDVKMKEKGDIPEGYSVSREKKERFSLILESASTNQTSMYLCASGTGNDADTQYFGPGTRLTVL.